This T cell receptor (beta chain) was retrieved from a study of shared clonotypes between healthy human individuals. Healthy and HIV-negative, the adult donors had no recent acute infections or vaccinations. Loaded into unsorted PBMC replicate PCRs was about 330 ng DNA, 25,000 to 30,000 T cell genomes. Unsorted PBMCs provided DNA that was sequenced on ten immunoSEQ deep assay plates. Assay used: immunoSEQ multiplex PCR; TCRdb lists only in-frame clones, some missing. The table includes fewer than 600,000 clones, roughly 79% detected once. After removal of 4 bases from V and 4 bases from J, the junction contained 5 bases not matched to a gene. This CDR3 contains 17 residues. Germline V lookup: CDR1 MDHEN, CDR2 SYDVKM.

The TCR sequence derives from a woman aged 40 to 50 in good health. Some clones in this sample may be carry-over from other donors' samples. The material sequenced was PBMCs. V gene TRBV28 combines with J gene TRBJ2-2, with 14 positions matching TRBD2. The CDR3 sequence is CASSSPGLAGVTGELFF. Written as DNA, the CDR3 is TGTGCCAGCAGTTCCCCGGGACTAGCGGGAGTCACCGGGGAGCTGTTTTTT.